This T cell receptor (beta chain) came from a study of blood T cell repertoires in COVID-19. In the study overall: There were acute and convalescent COVID-19 samples, and they came from the United States, Italy and Spain. Sample material is recorded as cDNA or gDNA derived from T cells, B-cell-depleted T cells, or PBMCs.

Trimming shortened V by 6 bases and J by 7 bases, and 13 bases separated the two germline ends. Germline V lookup: CDR1 MNHNY, CDR2 SVGAGI (reference sequence). The CDR3 sequence is 14 residues long. In the original workflow: For nucleated cells, counts were estimated from reference gene primer amplification. Here immunoSEQ multiplex PCR was the method, and the copy in TCRdb shows in-frame clones only, minus some. V and J calls and clone size are given by that table; D and trimming were obtained from the DNA. The sample gives about 47,000 clones, over 80% of which show up once; about 12% is in the top ten.

The TCR originated in a human donor with active COVID-19. The donor label of this sample is uncertain. The chain has TRBV6-6 and TRBJ1-6, with a weak D call TRBD1 (5 bases). The sample comprised peripheral blood. The CDR3, as DNA: TGTGCCAGCAGAACCGGGACTGAGAATTCACCCCTCCACTTT. Translating gives CASRTGTENSPLHF.